This paragraph reports one T cell receptor beta chain. Its matching antigen is unknown. Produced via immunoSEQ multiplex PCR; TCRdb's table is partial and in-frame only. The sample contains more than 20,000 clones, around 86% of which appear only once. The CDR3 is 13 amino acids. CDR1 is MNHEY and CDR2 is SVGAGI in the germline V gene. The V segment lost 7 bases and the J segment 8 bases; nucleotides outside the gene matches: 10. This record belongs to a study of T cell responses to AZD1222 COVID-19 vaccine. Broader study findings: Among those given AZD1222, only five or six were seropositive at baseline. Most donors were white British and more were female, and clonal diversity was possibly underestimated. Mapped onto spike, vaccine-associated CD4 TCRs spanned it and were dominant at 160-218 and 743-854. Spike-specific TCR breadth and depth both grew after two AZD1222 doses.

The sequence derives from an adult who received the AZD1222 COVID-19 vaccine. The sample was peripheral blood, taken 28 days after the second AZD1222 dose. This rearrangement joins TRBV6-5 to TRBJ1-2; TRBD1 agrees at 7 bases. The CDR3 sequence: CASNTGTERGYTF. As DNA, the CDR3 is TGTGCCAGCAACACCGGGACAGAAAGAGGCTACACCTTC.